The clone carrying this T cell receptor (beta chain) occurred a few times. Its target is unknown. This sample stems from a study of cytomegalovirus exposure and HLA in healthy donors. The CDR3 covers 13 residues. V dropped 6 bases and J dropped 2 bases, with 9 bases sitting between them. Looked up from germline, CDR1 is LNHDA and CDR2 is SQIVND (reference sequence). Study observations and caveats: Later on, an analysis showed TCR association rates differing by HLA locus, with DRB1 the most and HLA-C the fewest.

Vbeta (60) and Jbeta (13) primers were used in the PCR. Here immunoSEQ multiplex PCR was the method, and the copy in TCRdb shows in-frame clones only, minus some. The sample records 95,000 to 150,000 clones, approximately 8.6% being singletons. The chain is built from TRBV19 and TRBJ2-3; D is perhaps TRBD2 (6 bases). This sequence was found in a woman in her thirties or forties in good health and CMV-seropositive. Sequences were obtained from PBMCs. This CDR3 reads CASSPGLTDTQYF. The DNA of the CDR3 is TGTGCCAGTAGCCCGGGACTCACAGATACGCAGTATTTT.